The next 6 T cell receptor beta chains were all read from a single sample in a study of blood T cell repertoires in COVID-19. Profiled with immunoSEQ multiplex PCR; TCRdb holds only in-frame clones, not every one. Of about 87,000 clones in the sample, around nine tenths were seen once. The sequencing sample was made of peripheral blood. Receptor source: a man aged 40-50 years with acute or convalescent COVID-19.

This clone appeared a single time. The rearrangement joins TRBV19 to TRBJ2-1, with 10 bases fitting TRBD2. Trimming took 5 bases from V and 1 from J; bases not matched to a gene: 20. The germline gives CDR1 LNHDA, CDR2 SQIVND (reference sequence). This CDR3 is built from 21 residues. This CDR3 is CASSLLRTLAGPSFSYNEQFF. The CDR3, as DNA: TGTGCCAGTAGTCTCCTACGGACACTAGCGGGGCCATCATTTTCCTACAATGAGCAGTTCTTC.

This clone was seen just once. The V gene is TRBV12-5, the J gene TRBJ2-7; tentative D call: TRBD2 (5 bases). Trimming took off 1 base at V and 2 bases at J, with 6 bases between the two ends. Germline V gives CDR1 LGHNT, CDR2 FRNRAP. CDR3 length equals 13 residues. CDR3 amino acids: CASGLGLTYEQYF. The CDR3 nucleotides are TGTGCTAGTGGTTTGGGACTAACCTACGAGCAGTACTTC.

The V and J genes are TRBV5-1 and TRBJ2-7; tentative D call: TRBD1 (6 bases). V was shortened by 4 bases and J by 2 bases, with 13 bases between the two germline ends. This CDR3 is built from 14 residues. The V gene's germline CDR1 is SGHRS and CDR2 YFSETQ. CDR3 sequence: CASSENRAPYEQYF. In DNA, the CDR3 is TGCGCCAGCAGCGAAAACAGGGCCCCCTACGAGCAGTACTTC. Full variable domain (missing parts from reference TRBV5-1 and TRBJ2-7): KAGVTQTPRYLIKTRGQQVTLSCSPISGHRSVSWYQQTPGQGLQFLFEYFSETQRNKGNFPGRFSGRQFSNSRSEMNVSTLELGDSALYLCASSENRAPYEQYFGPGTRLTVT.

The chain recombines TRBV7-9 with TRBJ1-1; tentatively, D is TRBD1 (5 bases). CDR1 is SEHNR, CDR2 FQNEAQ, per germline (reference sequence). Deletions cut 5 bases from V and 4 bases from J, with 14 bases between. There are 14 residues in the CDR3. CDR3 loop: CASSPVSGGTEAFF. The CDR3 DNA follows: TGTGCCAGCAGCCCTGTCTCGGGGGGCACTGAAGCTTTCTTT.

The CDR3 sequence is CASSVPRLDSTDTQYF. The CDR3, as DNA: TGTGCCAGCAGTGTCCCTCGTCTAGACAGCACAGATACGCAGTATTTT. The chain employs TRBV6-2 or TRBV6-3 and TRBJ2-3; D is unresolved. This CDR3 has 16 amino acids. CDR1 and CDR2 from the germline V gene are MNHEY and SVGEGT. The V gene lost 5 bases and the J gene lost 0 bases, with 15 bases spanning the gap.

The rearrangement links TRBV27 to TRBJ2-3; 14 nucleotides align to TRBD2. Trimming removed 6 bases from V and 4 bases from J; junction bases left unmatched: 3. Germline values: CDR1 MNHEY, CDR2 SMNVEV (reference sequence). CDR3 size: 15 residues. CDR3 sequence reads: CASRATSGRADTQYF. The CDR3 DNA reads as TGTGCCAGCAGGGCGACTAGCGGGAGGGCAGATACGCAGTATTTT.